This TCR beta chain derives from a study of cytomegalovirus exposure and HLA in healthy donors (dated by TCRdb to 2017 to 2019). As for the study more broadly: In an earlier analysis of 550 to 750 of the donors, roughly 300 Gb of sequence data and 117 million unique TCR beta sequences from about 179 million T cells were reported. An early release that covered more than 550 HLA-typed donors contained approximately 320 gigabases of sequencing data and about 93 million unique TCR sequences. Among the approximately 430 genotyped donors, approximately 77% belonged to the genetic ancestry cluster associated with self-reported Caucasian donors. The study aimed to test whether signatures of past pathogen exposure could be identified by cataloging public T cell receptors. Using immunosequencing, the study profiled T cell repertoires from approximately 700 subjects and related those repertoires to cytomegalovirus serostatus. Besides the first cohort of 500 to 700 subjects, a separate validation cohort made up of 120 different subjects was used. To predict cytomegalovirus infection status, the study combined high-throughput TCR immunosequencing, statistical association of individual TCRs with disease status, and machine learning. A later analysis re-analyzed previously published TCR beta repertoires from 500 to 700 donors and added high-resolution HLA genotyping to study TCR occurrence patterns. Rather than drawing on any new phenotypic data, the later analysis identified candidate immune exposures from TCR beta sequences and the way those sequences occurred across donors. An earlier analysis of several hundred of the donors applied high-throughput TCR beta sequencing to assess whether each TCR beta V gene segment acted as functional or pseudogenic. Donor age, sex, ethnicity and CMV serostatus were compiled alongside the repertoire data. Genome-wide SNP genotypes for about 60% of the roughly 670 donors were used in a later genetic analysis, which treated that subset as a discovery cohort. Every discovery cohort repertoire had been produced on one sequencing platform. Class I and class II HLA loci were covered by the typing at four-digit resolution. The number of typed donors differed by locus: roughly 620-630 for A, B, C, DRB1 and DQB1; roughly 510 for DQA1; 600 to 610 for DPA1; and some 430 for DPB1. Roughly 5 DR-DQ haplotypes were handled as single units for association and clustering, since linkage in the cohort was strong. On average, about 240,000 unique TCR beta nucleotide sequences were sequenced per donor among some 430 genotyped donors of the cohort, with 15% to 20% of those sequences being non-productive. The paper as a whole reports these results and caveats: When HLA alleles, especially DR and DQ, strongly co-occurred, attributing TCR associations to individual alleles was difficult. According to a later analysis, most CMV-associated TCR beta chains appeared to be HLA-restricted, and the HLA associations seemed to be driven largely by CMV exposure. In the study, 150 to 200 TCR beta chains were listed as associated with cytomegalovirus. Some IMGT-functional V segments, including TRBV6-2 and TRBV6-3, could not be told apart with the 87-base-pair reads, so those segments were excluded. An association between a missense DCLRE1C variant and V-gene and J-gene trimming of TCR beta chains was found in a later genetic analysis and replicated in an independent cohort. Roughly uniform sequencing depth across donors was assumed in presence/absence analyses, although this assumption may not hold. While some public TCRs were present in many individuals, most TCR sequences turned up only very rarely across donors. In a later analysis, several top co-occurrence clusters were reported to appear linked to parvovirus B19, influenza, CMV and Epstein-Barr virus. A further reported finding was that TCR beta sequences accurately predicted the HLA-A and HLA-B alleles for most subjects in the first cohort. In an earlier analysis of 450 to 750 of the donors, most TCR beta V segments appeared in productive rearrangements about 87% or about 30% of the time, broadly matching IMGT annotations. HLA typing was unavailable for some donors at each locus, so association tests used only the typed subset. Specific HLA alleles were associated with some 15,000 TCR beta sequences at a false discovery rate of 0.05 in a later analysis. The earlier analysis of 587 of the donors excluded roughly 17 rarely observed V segments, including chromosome 9 orphons, because counts were too low. Correlated functional status among segregating V segments might reflect linkage disequilibrium, but an unknown experimental factor could not be ruled out. CMV serostatus was the only immune exposure information available for the cohort. It was suggested by the authors that the approach could potentially be generalized to other disease states and immunological phenotypes. In vitro tests confirmed that a few of the cytomegalovirus-associated TCR beta chains recognize cytomegalovirus antigens. The classifier was reported to diagnose cytomegalovirus status with high specificity and sensitivity in both the original cohort and the validation cohort. Compared with the approximately 600-donor mean, donors in an Asian-associated ancestry cluster had fewer N-insertions in productive TCRs, according to a later genetic analysis. In this cohort, only TCR beta chains were sequenced, and detectable features were limited by the absence of alpha or paired-chain data. A group of highly shared sequence variants was considered likely to be a technical artifact of the sequencing pipeline. According to a later analysis, TCR association rates differed among HLA loci, with DRB1 alleles showing the most associated TCRs and HLA-C alleles showing the fewest. A later analysis found that HLA-associated TCR beta chains were more clonally expanded and had lower generation probabilities than equally common non-associated chains.

Between the V and J ends, shortened by 4 bases and 5 bases respectively, the junction contains 8 bases. The CDR3 numbers 12 residues from cysteine through phenylalanine. The entry retains the CDR3 DNA only, 36 bases that are in frame from base 1. From a lookup of the germline V gene, CDR1 and CDR2 are MNHNS and SASEGT. Concerning this clone itself: Its antigen remains unidentified. Base qualities are not recorded, but no much larger clone differs from it by a single base.

The cohort consisted of approximately 670 healthy bone marrow donors. All cohort members were sampled while nominally healthy, although unrecorded immune exposures were likely present. CMV serostatus was positive for approximately 300 and negative for about 55% of the roughly 670 cohort members, and was not recorded for this donor. Each donor provided a peripheral blood sample, and peripheral blood mononuclear cells were used for TCR beta sequencing. Genomic DNA was extracted from the blood cell samples with the Qiagen DNeasy Blood Extraction Kit. The library relied on the immunoSEQ multiplex PCR assay. For the multiplex PCR, a mixture combining 60 forward primers for TCR Vbeta segments and 13 reverse primers for TCR Jbeta segments was used. A multiplex PCR assay on genomic DNA amplified the CDR3 region of rearranged TCR beta genes. Amplified TCR beta libraries were sequenced as 87-base-pair reads on the Illumina HiSeq System. In the source study's methods: A later analysis tallied roughly 76 million unique TCR beta chains across the roughly 610 repertoires, and approximately 11 million of those chains were shared by two or more donors. Raw reads were error-corrected and collapsed into unique sequences by a nearest-neighbor algorithm in which closely related sequences were merged to remove PCR and sequencing errors. CDR3 sequences were aligned to IMGT reference sequences to assign V, D and J gene segments. Each retained sequence needed at least a six-nucleotide match to both a V gene segment and a J gene segment. A rearrangement counted as productive if the CDR3 had no stop codons and remained in frame with V and J, and every other rearrangement counted as non-productive. CDR3 was defined by IMGT convention, running from the second conserved V-encoded cysteine to the conserved J-encoded phenylalanine. The earlier analysis of about 500 of the donors excluded sequences that lacked an unambiguous match to a single V gene segment. In an earlier analysis of 587 of the donors, V segments were called functional above 56.7% productive rearrangements and were called segregating when the between-donor standard deviation exceeded 5%. A statistical classification framework was developed to diagnose cytomegalovirus status using the catalog of TCR beta chain sequences. A later analysis assigned V and J genes by comparing TCR nucleotide sequences with IMGT/GENE-DB human TR gene sequences. In a later analysis, CDR3 sequences and most-parsimonious VDJ recombination scenarios were assigned using the TCRdist pipeline. In a later analysis, each TCR beta chain was defined by its CDR3 amino acid sequence together with its V-gene family, and reads without a unique V-gene family were excluded. A later analysis removed several hundred highly shared, low-generation-probability nucleotide sequences to deal with suspected cross-contamination and a sequencing artifact. For each public chain, a later analysis derived a clonal expansion index from normalized ranks of inferred template counts within each repertoire. Generation probabilities in a later analysis came from a VDJ recombination model fitted to out-of-frame rearrangements, and those results were checked against IGoR. In a later analysis, hypergeometric tests were used to score TCR-TCR, TCR-HLA and TCR-CMV co-occurrence, with a repertoire-size bias correction applied to TCR pairs. False discovery rates were estimated in a later analysis by permuting HLA or CMV assignments 20 times. In a later analysis, co-occurring TCRs were grouped using DBSCAN, with TCRdist sequence similarity added in when clustering inside HLA-allele-positive subsets. Co-occurrence clustering excluded repertoires with fewer than 30,000 or more than 120,000 public chains, plus five with anomalous nucleotide sharing. TCRdb's version of the immuneACCESS table is confined to in-frame rearrangements and falls short of the full clone set. An unresolved V gene accounts for under half of the shortfall where checked; the remainder is of unknown origin. The V and J calls and clone size are taken from that table; D and trimming were inferred from the DNA. In all, the sample holds approximately 200,000 clones, and approximately 87% of those were seen once. The ten largest clones represent roughly 1.3% of the sample.

This clonotype was sampled from a human donor in good health. Here the chain combines TRBV6-1 and TRBJ1-2; the D gene is not confidently resolved. The sample was PBMCs. The CDR3 region: CASSVSVYGYTF. The sequenced DNA: TGTGCCAGCAGTGTTTCAGTTTATGGCTACACCTTC.